The sequence of this T cell receptor (beta chain) was determined in a study of blood T cell repertoires in COVID-19. Study overall: Sites across the United States, Italy and Spain contributed samples from acute and convalescent COVID-19. Sources were T cells, B-cell-depleted T cells, or PBMCs; the material itself was cDNA or gDNA.

The age range of participants was about 18 to 100 years, with residence in about two dozen US areas. Participants' reported clinical history set cohort assignment. This CDR3 region has 15 residues. Germline values: CDR1 MGHRA, CDR2 YSYEKL. J was trimmed by 2 bases and V by 2 bases; bases with no gene match: 3. Measured with immunoSEQ multiplex PCR; TCRdb has only the in-frame clones, and not every one. The sample includes about 260,000 clones, about 85% of them seen just once. Specimen: PBMCs or T cells enriched from blood (not recorded which). The chain recombines TRBV4-1 with TRBJ1-2; 9 nucleotides line up with TRBD1. This TCR derives from a woman aged 50 to 60 who had recovered from COVID-19. In DNA form, the CDR3 reads TGCGCCAGCAGCCAACGCGGACAGGGGAACTATGGCTACACCTTC. This translates into CASSQRGQGNYGYTF.